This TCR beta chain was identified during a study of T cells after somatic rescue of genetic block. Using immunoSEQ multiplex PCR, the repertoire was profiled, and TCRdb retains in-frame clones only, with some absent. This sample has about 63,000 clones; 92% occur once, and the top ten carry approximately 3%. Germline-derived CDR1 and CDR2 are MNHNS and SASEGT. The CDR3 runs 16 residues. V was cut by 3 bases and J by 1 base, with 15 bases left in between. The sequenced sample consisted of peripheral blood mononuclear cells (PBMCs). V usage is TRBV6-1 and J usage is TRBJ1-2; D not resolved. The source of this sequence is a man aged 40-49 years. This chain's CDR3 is CASSESLGGGNYGYTF. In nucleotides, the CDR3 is TGTGCCAGCAGTGAGAGCCTAGGAGGCGGTAACTATGGCTACACCTTC.